This T cell receptor beta chain was sequenced in a study of blood T cell repertoires in COVID-19. This CDR3 has 15 amino acids. The germline V gene encodes CDR1 MNHNS and CDR2 SASEGT. The V end lost 2 bases, the J end lost 0 bases, and 8 bases lay between the germline ends. The age range of participants was 18 to 89 years, with residence in about two dozen US areas. Someone with COVID-19 had been met by exposed participants within 2 weeks before study entry. TCRdb's table, derived via immunoSEQ multiplex PCR, lists solely in-frame clones and lacks some. Here the sample spans 130,000 to 150,000 clones, around 84% being singletons.

J is TRBJ2-1 and V is TRBV6-1; D is unclear. The sequencing sample was made of PBMCs or T cells enriched from blood (not recorded which). This clonotype was obtained from a woman in her forties or fifties who had been exposed to COVID-19. The chain's CDR3 is CASSERRSSYNEQFF. As DNA, the CDR3 is TGTGCCAGCAGTGAAAGGCGGTCCTCCTACAATGAGCAGTTCTTC.